Listed below are T cell receptor beta chains from one sample, sequenced in a study of human T cells and chemical hapten exposure. TCRdb analysed the RACE reads with MiXCR anew, one entry per CDR3 protein. The sample lists fewer than 300,000 distinct CDR3 sequences; more than 6.5% were seen once. The specimen was whole blood, collected in connection with sensitization to the hapten diphenylcyclopropenone (DPC). Receptors were obtained from a woman between 40 and 50 years old with alopecia areata. Some clones in this sample may be carry-over from other donors' samples. Each CDR3 is given with its conserved first and last residue. The D gene is left open where the match is weak. Clone size is not always given. Where it is, it says once, few, many or a class for expanded clones.

cdr3_aa,clone_size,d_call,v_call,j_call,cdr3_length
CASSGMDGNTIYF,many,-,TRBV5-1,TRBJ1-3,13
CASSLGLAGGPGYEQYF,many,TRBD2,TRBV27,TRBJ2-7,17
CSVVDGDTEAFF,many,-,TRBV29-1,TRBJ1-1,12
CASSDSGANVLTF,many,-,TRBV7-9,TRBJ2-6,13
CASSQDPWLGENTGELFF,few,-,TRBV4-2,TRBJ2-2,18
CASSQGVGTDTQYF,-,-,TRBV12-3/TRBV12-4,TRBJ2-3,14
CSAPLAANEKLFF,few,-,TRBV20-1,TRBJ1-4,13
CSVAKREGREQFF,few,TRBD2,TRBV29-1,TRBJ2-1,13
CASCEARGTGTQYF,-,-,TRBV2,TRBJ2-5,14
CASSLTGQQPQHF,few,TRBD1,TRBV6-6,TRBJ1-5,13
CAISETGPLYEQYF,many,TRBD1,TRBV10-3,TRBJ2-7,14
CASSHGGRGLRLAGTGELFF,-,TRBD2,TRBV12-3/TRBV12-4,TRBJ2-2,20
CASSQWHSRSGNTIYF,-,-,TRBV7-2,TRBJ1-3,16
CASSQAPAPGNEKLFF,-,-,TRBV4-1,TRBJ1-4,16
CASSPRRGDGYTF,many,-,TRBV18,TRBJ1-2,13
CASSLTNRADTGELFF,many,-,TRBV7-2,TRBJ2-2,16
CASSFRGLAGTETQYF,few,TRBD2,TRBV5-1,TRBJ2-5,16
CASRKSGVARTEQFF,-,-,TRBV7-2,TRBJ2-1,15
CSARDRADYGYTF,-,TRBD1,TRBV20-1,TRBJ1-2,13
CAISESPGTGRGMFF,-,-,TRBV10-3,TRBJ1-4,15
CASSPGQGHLYEQYF,-,TRBD1,TRBV5-1,TRBJ2-7,15
CASSPTFNQPQHF,many,-,TRBV6-2/TRBV6-3,TRBJ1-5,13
CASSFPLTGGELFF,few,-,TRBV7-2,TRBJ2-2,14
CASSYSARSKQETQYF,many,-,TRBV6-5,TRBJ2-5,16
CASSLADSMNTEAFF,-,-,TRBV7-2,TRBJ1-1,15
CASSSPGTRGIQYF,many,TRBD2,TRBV11-2,TRBJ2-4,14
CASSFFGELFF,-,-,TRBV12-3/TRBV12-4,TRBJ2-2,11
CSVHKTAGTEAFF,many,-,TRBV29-1,TRBJ1-1,13
CASSSVFANTEAFF,-,-,TRBV25-1,TRBJ1-1,14
CASSFVRTLNTGELFF,-,-,TRBV7-2,TRBJ2-2,16
CSVARGNTEAFF,many,-,TRBV29-1,TRBJ1-1,12
CASSWPDRSDTQYF,many,-,TRBV7-9,TRBJ2-3,14
CASSLGGSTNEKLFF,few,-,TRBV11-2,TRBJ1-4,15
CASSLDPNSPGNTIYF,-,-,TRBV7-2,TRBJ1-3,16
CASSQVLGDRAFF,-,-,TRBV3-1,TRBJ1-1,13
CASGDGLSSYEQYF,few,-,TRBV6-2/TRBV6-3,TRBJ2-7,14
CASSAQGTVLSTNEKLFF,-,TRBD1,TRBV6-5,TRBJ1-4,18
CASSLFPRLAGNNEQFF,-,TRBD2,TRBV4-1,TRBJ2-1,17
CASSWLVRPYEQYF,-,-,TRBV6-2/TRBV6-3,TRBJ2-7,14
CASGPPREQYF,-,-,TRBV28,TRBJ2-7,11
CSALRGTSGYNEQFF,many,TRBD2,TRBV20-1,TRBJ2-1,15
CASSQMTGLEQYF,-,TRBD1,TRBV4-3,TRBJ2-7,13
CASSLTGDRNQPQHF,-,TRBD1,TRBV5-5,TRBJ1-5,15
CASSFRSLPSF,few,-,TRBV12-3/TRBV12-4,TRBJ1-2,11
CASSSFRQGRNYGYTF,-,TRBD1,TRBV28,TRBJ1-2,16
CASREQGWGEQYF,few,-,TRBV6-6,TRBJ2-7,13
CASSSGRIEQFF,few,-,TRBV27,TRBJ2-1,12
CASSPEGDGYTF,-,-,TRBV2,TRBJ1-2,12